This T cell receptor (beta chain) derives from a study of control samples from healthy donors and cancer patients. V dropped 4 bases and J dropped 1 base, with 7 bases sitting between them. Per germline, CDR1 SGHTA and CDR2 FQGNSA. The CDR3 loop spans 13 amino acids. Data came from immunoSEQ multiplex PCR; TCRdb stores just in-frame clones and leaves some out. The data show around 93,000 clones, over 85% seen once. J is TRBJ2-5 and V is TRBV7-2, with D unclear. Sequenced: blood. The receptor comes from a human donor in good health. The donor label of this sample is uncertain. The CDR3 sequence: CASSWTVQETQYF. The DNA of the CDR3 is TGTGCCAGCAGCTGGACGGTCCAAGAGACCCAGTACTTC.